Following are 20 T cell receptor beta chains from one sample sequenced in a study of chemoradiotherapy in HPV16-positive cancers. Assay used: immunoSEQ multiplex PCR; TCRdb lists only in-frame clones, some missing. The sample shows around 6,600 clones, more than 60% of them seen only once. Sequenced here: tumor tissue, sampled from a patient who underwent chemoradiotherapy. These receptors all stem from a human donor with HPV-associated anogenital cancer.

This clone was counted only a few times. V and J are TRBV7-9 and TRBJ2-7, with 7 bases aligning to TRBD1. CDR3 length: 16 residues. The germline gives CDR1 SEHNR, CDR2 FQNEAQ (reference sequence). V lost 2 bases to trimming and J lost 3 bases; unmatched junction nucleotides: 10. Written as DNA, the CDR3 is TGTGCCAGCAGCTTAACCTACAGGGGAAGCTACTACGAGCAGTACTTC. Its translation: CASSLTYRGSYYEQYF.

The chain has TRBV7-6 and TRBJ1-1; D is possibly TRBD1 (6 bases). V shed 5 bases and J shed 3 bases, with 19 bases lying between them. The CDR3 consists of 16 residues. The germline V gene encodes CDR1 SGHVS and CDR2 FNYEAQ. The CDR3 here is CASSPGPDRPYTEAFF. The CDR3 bases are TGTGCCAGCAGCCCAGGACCAGACAGGCCCTACACTGAAGCTTTCTTT.

The chain combines TRBV11-2 with TRBJ2-3; 7 bases align to TRBD1. The CDR3 totals 15 residues. V was pared by 4 bases and J by 1 base, with 5 bases of the junction left unmatched. Germline CDR1 SGHAT, CDR2 FQNNGV. This CDR3 is CASSYRGRGTDTQYF. Written as DNA, the CDR3 is TGTGCCAGCAGCTACAGGGGTAGAGGCACAGATACGCAGTATTTT. Using reference TRBV11-2 and TRBJ2-3 for the parts outside the CDR3, the full variable domain is EAGVAQSPRYKIIEKRQSVAFWCNPISGHATLYWYQQILGQGPKLLIQFQNNGVVDDSQLPKDRFSAERLKGVDSTLKIQPAKLEDSAVYLCASSYRGRGTDTQYFGPGTRLTVL.

This rearrangement joins TRBV19 to TRBJ1-1; D unclear. The CDR3 consists of 16 residues. Trimming stripped 8 bases from V and 2 bases from J, with 21 bases between. Germline values: CDR1 LNHDA, CDR2 SQIVND (reference sequence). CDR3 bases: TGTGCCAGTCTCGACGCTGGACTGCCTTTTAACACTGAAGCTTTCTTT. Translated: CASLDAGLPFNTEAFF.

This clone showed up just once. For the CDR3, the DNA is TGTGCCAGCAGTGAAGGGGCGGGGGGGCGGCGCCTACAGTTCTTC. This codes for CASSEGAGGRRLQFF. This chain uses TRBV2 with TRBJ2-1, with TRBD2 matching over 9 bases. Germline V gene lookup returns CDR1 SNHLY and CDR2 FYNNEI. J lost 13 bases, V lost 1 base, and 11 bases had no gene match. CDR3 length: 15 amino acids.

The genes are TRBV28 and TRBJ1-5; D is unclear. The CDR3 is 13 amino acids. Germline V gene sequence: CDR1 MDHEN, CDR2 SYDVKM. V dropped 6 bases and J dropped 5 bases, with 11 bases sitting between them. DNA for the CDR3: TGTGCCAGCAGAACCGCTATCGATCAGCCCCAGCATTTT. This translates into CASRTAIDQPQHF.

The chain is built from TRBV7-6 and TRBJ1-1; a weak D match, TRBD1 (5 bases). This CDR3 has 16 amino acids. Trimming left V 5 bases short and J 0 bases short, with 16 bases between. CDR1 and CDR2 (germline): SGHVS, FNYEAQ. The CDR3 protein is CASSPGPALMNTEAFF. The CDR3 coding sequence is TGTGCCAGCAGCCCAGGGCCAGCACTCATGAACACTGAAGCTTTCTTT. Full variable domain (rest looked up from reference TRBV7-6 and TRBJ1-1): GAGVSQSPRYKVTKRGQDVALRCDPISGHVSLYWYRQALGQGPEFLTYFNYEAQQDKSGLPNDRFSAERPEGSISTLTIQRTEQRDSAMYRCASSPGPALMNTEAFFGQGTRLTVV.

The chain carries TRBV9 and TRBJ1-1; possible D gene TRBD1, 5 bases. With 7 bases removed from V and 11 bases from J, the gap between germline ends came to 24 bases. The CDR3 extends over 14 amino acids. Germline loops: CDR1 SGDLS, CDR2 YYNGEE. CDR3 nucleotides: TGTGCCAGCTCCCCCCCGGGGGACGCGGTCGAGGCTTTCTTT. This encodes CASSPPGDAVEAFF.

The V call is TRBV4-2, the J call TRBJ2-7; 8 bases are shared with TRBD2. Germline V gene data show CDR1 as LGHNA and CDR2 as YNFKEQ. Trimming cost V 3 bases and J 2 bases; bases outside gene matches: 6. This CDR3 contains 15 residues. The CDR3 sequence: CASSQTAGDTYEQYF. The CDR3 DNA follows: TGTGCCAGCAGCCAGACAGCGGGGGATACCTACGAGCAGTACTTC.

V is TRBV6-5 and J is TRBJ1-1; unclear D gene. Between the trimmed V and J ends, which lost 0 bases and 3 bases, there was a span of 8 bases. This CDR3 spans 14 amino acids. Germline-derived CDR1 and CDR2 are MNHEY and SVGAGI. CDR3 amino acids: CASSYSGDYTEAFF. The CDR3, as DNA: TGTGCCAGCAGTTACTCGGGTGATTACACTGAAGCTTTCTTT.

A few counts support this clone. The V and J genes are TRBV27 and TRBJ1-2; 7 nucleotides match TRBD1. Germline V CDR1 and CDR2: MNHEY, SMNVEV (reference sequence). V shed 6 bases and J 8 bases; nucleotides not matched to a gene: 12. This CDR3 has 14 amino acids. The CDR3 bases are TGTGCCAGCAGATCGACAGGGCCTAAGGGGGGCTACACCTTC. Amino acids: CASRSTGPKGGYTF.

CDR3 in amino acids: CASRLGQGALTGELFF. DNA of the CDR3: TGTGCCAGCAGACTAGGACAGGGGGCGCTCACCGGGGAGCTGTTTTTT. This chain uses TRBV27 with TRBJ2-2, with 11 bases aligning to TRBD1. CDR1 and CDR2 from the germline V gene are MNHEY and SMNVEV (reference sequence). With 6 bases clipped from V and 4 bases from J, the junction kept 7 bases outside the gene matches. The CDR3 runs to 16 residues.

This sequence joins TRBV11-2 and TRBJ2-5; possible D gene TRBD1, 5 bases. This CDR3 region has 13 residues. Trimming took 6 bases from V and 2 from J, leaving 10 bases between them. Germline CDR1 is SGHAT and CDR2 is FQNNGV. CDR3 DNA: TGTGCCAGCAGTCGACAGCTTCAAGAGACCCAGTACTTC. Its translation: CASSRQLQETQYF.

J is TRBJ1-6 and V is TRBV5-1; no clear D gene. The CDR3 runs 14 residues. Trimming pared 0 bases from V and 8 bases from J, leaving 9 bases between. Germline V gene lookup returns CDR1 SGHRS and CDR2 YFSETQ. CDR3 loop: CASSLGQDHSPLHF. Written as DNA, the CDR3 is TGCGCCAGCAGCTTGGGGCAGGATCATTCACCCCTCCACTTT.

J is TRBJ2-7 and V is TRBV19, with D maybe TRBD1 (7 bases). The V end lost 4 bases, the J end lost 3 bases, and 13 bases lay between the germline ends. Germline CDR1 LNHDA, CDR2 SQIVND (reference sequence). This CDR3 spans 14 amino acids. The CDR3 DNA reads TGTGCCAGTAGTAGCTTGCGGGACAGCTACGAGCAGTACTTC. Translating gives CASSSLRDSYEQYF. The whole variable domain, filled in from reference TRBV19 and TRBJ2-7, reads DGGITQSPKYLFRKEGQNVTLSCEQNLNHDAMYWYRQDPGQGLRLIYYSQIVNDFQKGDIAEGYSVSREKKESFPLTVTSAQKNPTAFYLCASSSLRDSYEQYFGPGTRLTVT.

The chain employs TRBV11-3 and TRBJ2-1; 8 bases map to TRBD2. Trimming cost V 2 bases and J 4 bases; bases outside gene matches: 1. Germline loops: CDR1 SGHNT, CDR2 YENEEA. The length of the CDR3 is 14 residues. The CDR3 bases are TGTGCCAGCAGCTTAACTAGCGGTTACAATGAGCAGTTCTTC. Protein sequence: CASSLTSGYNEQFF.

The chain is built from TRBV5-1 and TRBJ1-1; D gene ambiguous. This CDR3 has 15 amino acids. Trimming left V 0 bases short and J 1 base short, with 10 bases between. Germline V CDR1 and CDR2: SGHRS, YFSETQ. Written as DNA, the CDR3 is TGCGCCAGCAGCTTGGGTTATGCGGAGAACACTGAAGCTTTCTTT. Its protein is CASSLGYAENTEAFF.

This clone was detected only once. The genes are TRBV6-5 and TRBJ2-7, with 11 positions matching TRBD1. V dropped 4 bases and J dropped 5; count of bases not matched to a gene: 7. This CDR3 region has 15 residues. Per germline, CDR1 MNHEY and CDR2 SVGAGI. This CDR3 is CASSWTGGAFDEQYF. CDR3 nucleotides: TGTGCCAGCAGTTGGACAGGGGGCGCTTTCGACGAGCAGTACTTC.

Judged by abundance, this clone is large. The chain is built from TRBV4-1 and TRBJ2-5, with 11 bases matching TRBD1. CDR3 length: 14 residues. Looked up from germline, CDR1 is MGHRA and CDR2 is YSYEKL. Germline trimming cut 4 bases from V and 3 bases from J; bases unmatched to any gene: 1. CDR3 DNA sequence: TGCGCCAGCAGCCGGGACAGGGGGGAAGAGACCCAGTACTTC. Residues: CASSRDRGEETQYF.

The chain has TRBV6-5 and TRBJ2-7; 7 positions match TRBD1. Germline assignment: CDR1 MNHEY and CDR2 SVGAGI. The CDR3 is made up of 15 amino acids. The V segment lost 2 bases and the J segment 0 bases; nucleotides outside the gene matches: 4. In nucleotides, the CDR3 is TGTGCCAGCAGTTACCGAAGGGACAGCTCCTACGAGCAGTACTTC. Translation gives CASSYRRDSSYEQYF.